The source of this TCR beta chain is a study of radiotherapy plus CTLA-4 blockade in lung cancer. V dropped 7 bases and J dropped 4 bases, with 17 bases sitting between them. The CDR3 has 14 amino acids. Germline V gene sequence: CDR1 SGHRS, CDR2 YFSETQ. Only in-frame clones appear in the TCRdb table, and some are missing; sequencing was by immunoSEQ multiplex PCR. The sample lists roughly 71,000 clones; roughly 80% were seen once. A single count supports this clone. The TCR originated in a human donor with non-small cell lung cancer who had a complete response to radiotherapy plus ipilimumab. The input for sequencing was peripheral blood, taken from a patient treated with radiotherapy plus ipilimumab. The chain combines TRBV5-1 with TRBJ1-1; D is perhaps TRBD1 (5 bases). The CDR3: CASASARGGTEAFF. In DNA, the CDR3 is TGCGCCAGCGCCAGCGCACGGGGCGGCACTGAAGCTTTCTTT.